This is a list of T cell receptor beta chains from one sample in a study of beta chain features in type 1 diabetes. Only in-frame clones appear in the TCRdb table, and some are missing; sequencing was by immunoSEQ multiplex PCR. The table includes hundreds of thousands of clones, around 15% detected once. The sequenced sample was naive CD4+ T cells from blood. All receptors come from a man aged 18 to 35 with type 1 diabetes. The CDR3 runs from the conserved cysteine through the conserved F or W. The order of the fields is D gene, V gene, clone size, J gene, CDR3 protein, CDR3 DNA. A D gene is named only where the DNA matches it firmly. Rows may omit the clone size; those that give it use once, few, many or a size class.

>TRBD2|TRBV10-3|-|TRBJ2-7
CAISEEEGAGVSYEQYF
TGTGCCATCAGTGAGGAGGAAGGAGCGGGAGTGTCGTACGAGCAGTACTTC
>TRBD1|TRBV4-2|-|TRBJ1-1
CASSQDLDRGNTEAFF
TGTGCCAGCAGCCAAGATCTTGACAGGGGAAACACTGAAGCTTTCTTT
>-|TRBV20-1|few|TRBJ1-5
CSARGNQPQHF
TGCAGTGCGAGAGGCAATCAGCCCCAGCATTTT
>-|TRBV21-1|-|TRBJ1-2
CASRLWAGWRYGYTF
TGTGCCAGCAGGTTGTGGGCCGGTTGGCGATATGGCTACACCTTC
>-|TRBV30|-|TRBJ1-5
CAWSVRISNQPQHF
TGTGCCTGGAGTGTACGTATCAGCAATCAGCCCCAGCATTTT
>-|TRBV29-1|few|TRBJ2-1
CSADNRQWEFF
TGCAGCGCCGATAATAGGCAGTGGGAGTTCTTC
>-|TRBV15|-|TRBJ2-3
CATSRDRATDTQYF
TGTGCCACCAGCAGAGATAGGGCGACAGATACGCAGTATTTT
>-|TRBV19|few|TRBJ1-5
CASSERAGRPQHF
TGTGCCAGTAGCGAAAGGGCGGGTCGGCCCCAGCATTTT
>TRBD2|TRBV5-1|few|TRBJ2-1
CASSARLAGRNNEQFF
TGCGCCAGCAGCGCCCGACTAGCGGGGAGGAACAATGAGCAGTTCTTC
>-|TRBV4-2|-|TRBJ2-1
CASSQGENNGGYNEQFF
TGTGCCAGCAGCCAAGGAGAGAATAATGGGGGCTACAATGAGCAGTTCTTC
>-|TRBV9|-|TRBJ2-3
CASSELGFSSTDTQYF
TGTGCCAGCAGCGAACTAGGATTCTCTAGCACAGATACGCAGTATTTT
>-|TRBV4-2|once|TRBJ2-7
CASSQDVGHYEQYF
TGTGCCAGCAGCCAAGATGTAGGGCATTACGAGCAGTACTTC
>TRBD1|TRBV28|-|TRBJ1-5
CASSSTTQGVGSNQPQHF
TGTGCCAGCAGTTCCACGACGCAGGGGGTAGGAAGCAATCAGCCCCAGCATTTT
>TRBD1|TRBV4-3|-|TRBJ1-1
CASSQAGTGRPEAFF
TGCGCCAGCAGCCAAGCCGGGACAGGGAGGCCTGAAGCTTTCTTT
>TRBD2|TRBV30|-|TRBJ2-2
CAWSGILSGEAGELFF
TGTGCCTGGAGTGGCATTCTTAGCGGGGAGGCCGGGGAGCTGTTTTTT
>TRBD1|TRBV2|-|TRBJ2-2
CASIEDRPNTGELFF
TGTGCCAGCATCGAGGACAGGCCCAACACCGGGGAGCTGTTTTTT
>TRBD1|TRBV7-2|-|TRBJ2-4
CASMDRGRQRNIQYF
TGTGCCAGCATGGACAGGGGGCGGCAAAGGAACATTCAGTACTTC
>-|TRBV9|few|TRBJ1-1
CASTAEGGTEAFF
TGTGCCAGCACCGCCGAAGGGGGCACTGAAGCTTTCTTT
>-|TRBV2|-|TRBJ1-2
CASMGANYGYTF
TGTGCCAGCATGGGGGCTAACTATGGCTACACCTTC
>-|TRBV28|-|TRBJ2-2
CASSSPTENTGELFF
TGTGCCAGCAGTTCACCGACGGAGAACACCGGGGAGCTGTTTTTT
>-|TRBV29-1|-|TRBJ1-1
CSVWGRNTEAFF
TGCAGCGTTTGGGGCAGAAACACTGAAGCTTTCTTT
>TRBD1|TRBV6-6|few|TRBJ1-1
CASNLAQGINTEAFF
TGTGCCAGCAACCTAGCACAGGGGATCAACACTGAAGCTTTCTTT
>TRBD2|TRBV7-9|-|TRBJ2-1
CASSALMKGRADYEQFF
TGTGCCAGCAGCGCGCTGATGAAAGGGAGGGCCGATTATGAGCAGTTCTTC
>TRBD1|TRBV30|-|TRBJ1-1
CAWSVQGGAFF
TGTGCCTGGAGTGTACAGGGGGGAGCTTTCTTT
>-|TRBV11-1|-|TRBJ1-2
CASSLDGSTYGYTF
TGTGCCAGCAGCTTAGACGGCAGTACCTATGGCTACACCTTC
>-|TRBV7-2|-|TRBJ2-7
CASSSFSYEQYF
TGTGCCAGCAGCTCCTTCTCCTACGAGCAGTACTTC
>-|TRBV10-1|few|TRBJ2-5
CASSDRKETQYF
TGCGCCAGCAGTGATAGGAAAGAGACCCAGTACTTC
>TRBD1|TRBV7-2|few|TRBJ2-7
CASSSRGDRGRNEQYF
TGTGCCAGCAGCTCCCGAGGCGACAGGGGGAGGAACGAGCAGTACTTC
>-|TRBV29-1|-|TRBJ2-7
CSVYRGTGDEQYF
TGCAGCGTTTACAGGGGAACGGGGGACGAGCAGTACTTC
>-|TRBV18|few|TRBJ2-7
CASSPMATGGSGEQYF
TGTGCCAGCTCACCAATGGCGACGGGGGGCTCAGGCGAGCAGTACTTC
>-|TRBV29-1|-|TRBJ1-4
CSVGRSEEKLFF
TGCAGCGTTGGCAGGTCAGAAGAAAAACTGTTTTTT
>-|TRBV27|-|TRBJ1-6
CASSLSRNSPLHF
TGTGCCAGCAGTTTATCTCGTAATTCACCCCTCCACTTT